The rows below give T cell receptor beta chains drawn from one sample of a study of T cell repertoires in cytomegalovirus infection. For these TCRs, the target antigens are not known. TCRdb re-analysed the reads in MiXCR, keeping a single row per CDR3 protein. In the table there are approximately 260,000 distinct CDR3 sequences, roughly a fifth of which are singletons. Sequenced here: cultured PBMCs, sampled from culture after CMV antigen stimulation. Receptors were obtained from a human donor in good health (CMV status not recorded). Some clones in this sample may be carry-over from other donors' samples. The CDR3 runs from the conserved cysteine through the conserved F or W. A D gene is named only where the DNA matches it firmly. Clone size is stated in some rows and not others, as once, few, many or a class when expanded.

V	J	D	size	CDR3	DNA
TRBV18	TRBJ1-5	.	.	CASSPAAGSSNQPQHF	TGTGCCAGCTCACCAGCCGCGGGATCTAGCAATCAGCCCCAGCATTTT
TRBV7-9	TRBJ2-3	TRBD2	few	CASTLRPASGDTQYF	TGTGCCAGCACCCTTAGACCGGCTAGCGGGGATACGCAGTATTTT
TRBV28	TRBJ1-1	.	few	CASTAQDTEAFF	TGTGCCAGCACTGCCCAGGACACTGAAGCTTTCTTT
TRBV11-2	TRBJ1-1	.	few	CASSLEGARSTEAFF	TGTGCCAGCAGCTTAGAGGGGGCGCGGAGCACTGAAGCTTTCTTT
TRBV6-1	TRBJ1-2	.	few	CASSPNPGLGGYTF	TGTGCCAGCAGTCCCAACCCGGGTCTCGGTGGCTACACCTTC
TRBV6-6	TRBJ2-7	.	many	CASRVDSGISYEQYF	TGTGCCAGCAGGGTGGACAGCGGAATCTCCTACGAGCAGTACTTC
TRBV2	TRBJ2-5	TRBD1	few	CASSADRVAETQYF	TGTGCCAGCAGTGCTGACAGGGTGGCCGAGACCCAGTACTTC
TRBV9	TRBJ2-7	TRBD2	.	CASSVGLAGSSYEQYF	TGTGCCAGCAGCGTAGGCCTAGCGGGGTCCTCCTACGAGCAGTACTTC
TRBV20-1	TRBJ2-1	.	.	CSATPNGGRYNEQFF	TGCAGTGCTACCCCTAATGGCGGGCGGTACAATGAGCAGTTCTTC
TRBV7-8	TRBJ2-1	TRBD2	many	CASSYSGTSGRREQFF	TGTGCCAGCAGCTACTCCGGGACTAGCGGGAGACGTGAGCAGTTCTTC
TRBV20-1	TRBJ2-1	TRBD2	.	CSAHPGTSGTYNEQFF	TGCAGTGCTCACCCCGGGACTAGCGGAACCTACAATGAGCAGTTCTTC
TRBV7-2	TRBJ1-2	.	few	CASSPRTAWTYGYTF	TGTGCCAGCAGCCCGCGGACAGCCTGGACCTATGGCTACACCTTC
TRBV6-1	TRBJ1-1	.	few	CASSENSGITEAFF	TGTGCCAGCAGTGAGAATTCGGGAATTACTGAAGCTTTCTTT
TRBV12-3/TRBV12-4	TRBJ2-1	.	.	CASSLKLVGHEQFF	TGTGCCAGCAGTTTAAAACTAGTGGGACATGAGCAGTTCTTC
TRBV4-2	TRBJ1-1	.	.	CASSQDLNMNTEAFF	TGTGCCAGCAGCCAAGATCTGAACATGAACACTGAAGCTTTCTTT
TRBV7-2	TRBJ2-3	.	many	CASSPMNTQYF	TGTGCCAGCAGCCCGATGAATACGCAGTATTTT
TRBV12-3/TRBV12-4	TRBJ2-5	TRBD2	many	CASSQGLAGGETQYF	TGTGCCAGCAGCCAGGGGCTAGCGGGAGGGGAGACCCAGTACTTC
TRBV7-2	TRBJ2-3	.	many	CASIQGHRTDTQYF	TGTGCCAGCATCCAGGGACACCGCACAGATACGCAGTATTTT
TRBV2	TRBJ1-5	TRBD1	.	CASSAGTGGHQPQHF	TGTGCCAGCAGTGCCGGGACAGGGGGCCATCAGCCCCAGCATTTT
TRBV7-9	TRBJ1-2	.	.	CASSQIKAEGSYGYTF	TGTGCCAGCAGCCAGATTAAGGCTGAGGGCAGCTATGGCTACACCTTC
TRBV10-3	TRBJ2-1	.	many	CAISESDSTYNEQFF	TGTGCCATCAGTGAGTCGGACAGCACCTACAATGAGCAGTTCTTC
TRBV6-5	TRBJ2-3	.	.	CASSYSWDTDTQYF	TGTGCCAGCAGTTACTCGTGGGACACAGATACGCAGTATTTT
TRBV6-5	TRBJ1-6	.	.	CASSYSPTGPLHF	TGTGCCAGCAGTTACTCCCCCACAGGTCCCCTCCACTTT
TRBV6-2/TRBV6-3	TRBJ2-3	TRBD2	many	CASSYKGSGADTQYF	TGTGCCAGCAGTTACAAAGGAAGCGGGGCAGATACGCAGTATTTT
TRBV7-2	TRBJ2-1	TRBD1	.	CASSLRGRKSGEQFF	TGTGCCAGCAGCCTAAGGGGGCGTAAAAGCGGCGAGCAGTTCTTC
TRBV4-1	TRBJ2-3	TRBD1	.	CASSQTGQGTDTQYF	TGCGCCAGCAGCCAAACCGGACAGGGCACAGATACGCAGTATTTT
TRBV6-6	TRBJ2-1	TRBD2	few	CASSYSLTSGGNEQFF	TGTGCCAGCAGTTACAGCCTGACTAGCGGGGGCAATGAGCAGTTCTTC
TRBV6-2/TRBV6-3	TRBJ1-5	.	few	CASTDRGPTGTQPQHF	TGTGCCAGCACCGACCGAGGGCCTACAGGGACTCAGCCCCAGCATTTT
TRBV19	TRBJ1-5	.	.	CASNPQGSGNQPQHF	TGTGCCAGTAACCCACAGGGCTCCGGCAATCAGCCCCAGCATTTT
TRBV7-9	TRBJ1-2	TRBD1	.	CASSPGQGPFYGYTF	TGTGCCAGCAGCCCCGGACAGGGACCCTTCTATGGCTACACCTTC
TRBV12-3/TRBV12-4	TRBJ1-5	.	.	CASSSTAPNQPQHF	TGTGCCAGCAGTTCGACAGCCCCCAATCAGCCCCAGCATTTT